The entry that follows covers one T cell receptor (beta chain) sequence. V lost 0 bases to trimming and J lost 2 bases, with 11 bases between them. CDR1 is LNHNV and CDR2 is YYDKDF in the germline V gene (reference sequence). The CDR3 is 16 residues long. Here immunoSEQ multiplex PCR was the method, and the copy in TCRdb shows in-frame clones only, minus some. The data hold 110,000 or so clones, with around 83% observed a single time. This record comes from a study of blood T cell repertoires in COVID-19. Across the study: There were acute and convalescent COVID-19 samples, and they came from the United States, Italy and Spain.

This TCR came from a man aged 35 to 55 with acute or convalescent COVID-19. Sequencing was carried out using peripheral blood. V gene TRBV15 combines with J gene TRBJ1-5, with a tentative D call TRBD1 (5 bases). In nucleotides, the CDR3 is TGTGCCACCAGCAGAGATCTCCTCAGGGGCAATCAGCCCCAGCATTTT. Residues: CATSRDLLRGNQPQHF.